Listed below are T cell receptor beta chains from one sample, sequenced in a study of T cell repertoires in cytomegalovirus infection. Using its own MiXCR run on the reads, TCRdb lists one record per CDR3 protein. The sample yields about 300,000 distinct CDR3 sequences, about 25% seen once. Sequencing used PBMCs. All receptors derive from a human donor in good health (CMV status not recorded). Some clones in this sample may be carry-over from other donors' samples. The CDR3 runs from the conserved cysteine through the conserved F or W. Fields, in order: D gene, V gene, J gene, clone size, CDR3 length, CDR3 protein. A D gene is named only where the DNA matches it firmly. Size tells how often a clone was seen (once, few, many) or the class of an expanded clone, and some rows leave it out.

NA	TRBV7-9	TRBJ2-1	NA	14	CASLLRDINNEQFF
NA	TRBV28	TRBJ1-5	few	14	CACGRDGYNQPQHF
TRBD1	TRBV7-2	TRBJ1-4	NA	15	CASRKGGRKNEKLFF
NA	TRBV7-6	TRBJ2-3	few	13	CASSGKTTDTQYF
NA	TRBV7-6	TRBJ2-1	many	16	CASSLVLDSSYNEQFF
TRBD2	TRBV5-1	TRBJ2-2	few	16	CASSPLTSWNTGELFF
NA	TRBV11-2	TRBJ2-2	few	17	CASSAGLVMFIAGELFF
NA	TRBV5-5	TRBJ1-1	NA	11	CASSFLLEAFF
TRBD1	TRBV28	TRBJ2-5	NA	16	CASSAFGQANLGTQYF
NA	TRBV7-2	TRBJ1-1	many	13	CASTGTVNTEAFF
NA	TRBV20-1	TRBJ1-5	few	15	CSARRSLNGNQPQHF
NA	TRBV7-9	TRBJ1-3	few	20	CASSYTIVARLGSKGNTIYF
TRBD2	TRBV12-3/TRBV12-4	TRBJ2-1	NA	15	CASSLRQGGDNEQFF
NA	TRBV7-2	TRBJ2-1	NA	11	CASSRSLDLFF
TRBD2	TRBV7-2	TRBJ2-1	many	15	CASSLGLAWGGEQFF
TRBD1	TRBV7-2	TRBJ1-2	few	14	CASSLLQGARGYTF
NA	TRBV7-2	TRBJ2-7	few	14	CASTHSGTTYEQYF
NA	TRBV6-6	TRBJ1-3	many	16	CASSYVRGPSGNTIYF
TRBD1	TRBV25-1	TRBJ2-6	NA	18	CASSESTGGLSGANVLTF
NA	TRBV11-2	TRBJ1-5	many	16	CASSLDGPQTGQPQHF
TRBD1	TRBV11-2	TRBJ1-1	NA	15	CASSLSDRVLPEAFF
TRBD1	TRBV27	TRBJ2-7	NA	15	CASSFGRDRSYEQYF
TRBD2	TRBV27	TRBJ2-3	few	15	CASIPKAGSTDTQYF
TRBD2	TRBV6-1	TRBJ2-7	NA	15	CASSEAPLAGYEQYF
NA	TRBV7-2	TRBJ2-3	many	16	CASSFGSSVRGDTQYF
NA	TRBV7-2	TRBJ1-2	many	15	CASSFTGNPNYGYTF
TRBD1	TRBV28	TRBJ1-5	NA	14	CASISGTGRQPQHF
TRBD1	TRBV11-2	TRBJ2-5	NA	16	CASSLGTGYGQETQYF
NA	TRBV9	TRBJ2-1	few	11	CASSVDREQFF
NA	TRBV30	TRBJ1-6	NA	15	CAWSERTSYNSPLHF
TRBD2	TRBV7-2	TRBJ2-1	few	20	CASSIPPGTSGRGSYNEQFF
TRBD1	TRBV28	TRBJ1-2	NA	14	CASKSGGAGYGYTF
TRBD1	TRBV6-1	TRBJ1-1	few	14	CASTDRGKGTEAFF
NA	TRBV5-1	TRBJ1-2	few	14	CASSITPGGYGYTF
NA	TRBV28	TRBJ1-3	few	16	CASSQGLFHSGNTIYF
NA	TRBV27	TRBJ2-3	NA	13	CASSPRNTDTQYF
NA	TRBV27	TRBJ1-1	NA	15	CASTRPGHPNTEAFF
NA	TRBV28	TRBJ1-5	many	13	CASREFSNQPQHF
NA	TRBV20-1	TRBJ2-6	few	13	CSALGAGANVLTF